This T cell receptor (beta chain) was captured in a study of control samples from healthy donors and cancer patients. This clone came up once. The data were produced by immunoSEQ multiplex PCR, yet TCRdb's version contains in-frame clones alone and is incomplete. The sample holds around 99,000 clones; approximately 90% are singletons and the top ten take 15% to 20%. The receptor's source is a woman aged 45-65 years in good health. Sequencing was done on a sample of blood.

CDR3 sequence reads: CASSKQGVYNEQFF. Here the CDR3 DNA reads TGTGCCAGTAGTAAACAGGGGGTCTACAATGAGCAGTTCTTC. The chain joins TRBV19 to TRBJ2-1; 8 nucleotides align to TRBD1. Germline V gene lookup returns CDR1 LNHDA and CDR2 SQIVND (reference sequence). With 4 bases clipped from V and 3 bases from J, the junction kept 2 bases outside the gene matches. The length of the CDR3 is 14 residues.